This TCR beta chain was recorded in a study of cytomegalovirus exposure and HLA in healthy donors. Study-level points and caveats: Most subjects' HLA-A and HLA-B alleles were reportedly predicted from TCR beta sequences. The classifier reportedly diagnosed cytomegalovirus status with high sensitivity and specificity. Because they were indistinguishable, some V segments, including TRBV6-2 and TRBV6-3, were excluded.

The PCR had 60 Vbeta and 13 Jbeta primers. The method was immunoSEQ multiplex PCR; TCRdb's version includes in-frame clones alone and lacks a portion of them. The repertoire holds 130,000 to 150,000 clones, about three quarters seen once, with 3% in the top ten. Worth noting for this clone: Its antigen is not known.

CDR1 is SGHTA, CDR2 FQGNSA, per germline. Trimming pared 3 bases from V and 7 bases from J, leaving 12 bases between. The CDR3 runs 13 residues. The source of this sequence is a man in his forties or fifties in good health and CMV-seropositive. The sequencing input was PBMCs. V is TRBV7-2 and J is TRBJ2-5, with D unclear. The CDR3 is CASSFPGFGTQYF. The CDR3 DNA is TGTGCCAGCAGCTTTCCGGGTTTTGGGACCCAGTACTTC.